The subject of this entry is one T cell receptor (beta chain). Its cognate antigen is unknown. This sample was included in a study of cytomegalovirus exposure and HLA in healthy donors. Study outcomes and limitations: Most observed TCR sequences were rare, whereas some public TCRs were detected in many donors. A later analysis found first-cohort TCR clusters tended to co-occur in the 110 or so validation repertoires. It was approximately 160 TCR beta chains that were listed as cytomegalovirus-associated.

The ends lost 3 bases at V and 7 bases at J; junction bases unmatched: 9. CDR3 length: 15 residues. Germline V gene sequence: CDR1 MGHRA, CDR2 YSYEKL. This table comes from immunoSEQ multiplex PCR, and its TCRdb copy is limited to in-frame clones, with some not included. The sample records 78,000 or so clones, 95% to 97% being singletons. Separation from the roughly 670-subject first cohort characterized the approximately 120-subject validation cohort, to which the donors belonged. This clonotype was obtained from a man younger than 35 in good health and CMV-seropositive. The sample consisted of PBMCs. The rearrangement links TRBV4-1 to TRBJ2-7, with TRBD1 matching over 10 bases. The CDR3: CASSQERQGAGEQYF. As DNA, the CDR3 is TGCGCCAGCAGCCAGGAGAGACAGGGGGCAGGAGAGCAGTACTTC.